These T cell receptor beta chains were read from a single sample in a study of Ad26.COV2.S vaccination and SARS-CoV-2 variants. TCRdb's table, derived via immunoSEQ multiplex PCR, lists solely in-frame clones and lacks some. Here the sample spans 300,000 to 450,000 clones, around 90% being singletons. The source material was peripheral blood, sampled after recovery from COVID-19. These receptors were obtained from a human donor who had recovered from COVID-19. Both conserved end residues are part of each CDR3. The D gene is left open where the match is weak. Size tells how often a clone was seen (once, few, many) or the class of an expanded clone, and some rows leave it out.

abundance: .
j_gene: TRBJ2-1
d_gene: TRBD2
len: 16
v_gene: TRBV11-3
CDR3nt: TGTGCCAGCAGCGCGACTAGCGGGGGTCCTTACAATGAGCAGTTCTTC
CDR3aa: CASSATSGGPYNEQFF

abundance: .
j_gene: TRBJ2-7
d_gene: .
len: 12
v_gene: TRBV6-2/TRBV6-3
CDR3nt: TGTGCCAGCAGTTACTCGAGCCGGGAGCAGTACTTC
CDR3aa: CASSYSSREQYF

abundance: once
j_gene: TRBJ2-1
d_gene: .
len: 11
v_gene: TRBV25-1
CDR3nt: TGTGCCAGCAGTGTGGGTAATGAGCAGTTCTTC
CDR3aa: CASSVGNEQFF

abundance: .
j_gene: TRBJ1-5
d_gene: TRBD1
len: 18
v_gene: TRBV7-2
CDR3nt: TGTGCCAGCAGCTTCTCCTCAAGGGTGGCAGGGGGCGTTCAGCCCCAGCATTTT
CDR3aa: CASSFSSRVAGGVQPQHF

abundance: .
j_gene: TRBJ1-4
d_gene: .
len: 15
v_gene: TRBV5-1
CDR3nt: TGCGCCAGCAGCCTCGTAACAGCAACTAATGAAAAACTGTTTTTT
CDR3aa: CASSLVTATNEKLFF

abundance: .
j_gene: TRBJ1-2
d_gene: .
len: 16
v_gene: TRBV5-6
CDR3nt: TGTGCCAGCAGCACCCCCGGGACCTCTCTTAAGTATGGCTACACCTTC
CDR3aa: CASSTPGTSLKYGYTF

abundance: .
j_gene: TRBJ1-1
d_gene: .
len: 13
v_gene: TRBV6-2/TRBV6-3
CDR3nt: TGTGCCAGCAGTGACGGGTCCCACACTGAAGCTTTCTTT
CDR3aa: CASSDGSHTEAFF

abundance: .
j_gene: TRBJ1-5
d_gene: TRBD1
len: 17
v_gene: TRBV18
CDR3nt: TGTGCCAGCTCACCGCTCGGGACAGGGAAATTCAATCAGCCCCAGCATTTT
CDR3aa: CASSPLGTGKFNQPQHF

abundance: .
j_gene: TRBJ1-2
d_gene: TRBD1
len: 13
v_gene: TRBV6-4
CDR3nt: TGTGCCAGCAGCGGAGGGACAGGGGATGGCTACACCTTC
CDR3aa: CASSGGTGDGYTF

abundance: .
j_gene: TRBJ1-2
d_gene: TRBD1
len: 15
v_gene: TRBV27
CDR3nt: TGTGCCAGCAGTTTGGTGGGGGACAGGGTCTATGGCTACACCTTC
CDR3aa: CASSLVGDRVYGYTF

abundance: .
j_gene: TRBJ1-1
d_gene: .
len: 11
v_gene: TRBV19
CDR3nt: TGTGCCAGTGCGAAGGGGACTGAAGCTTTCTTT
CDR3aa: CASAKGTEAFF

abundance: .
j_gene: TRBJ2-3
d_gene: .
len: 17
v_gene: TRBV29-1
CDR3nt: TGCAGCGCCCCCTGGGGGGTCGACTATCCCTACACAGATACGCAGTATTTT
CDR3aa: CSAPWGVDYPYTDTQYF

abundance: once
j_gene: TRBJ1-6
d_gene: .
len: 13
v_gene: TRBV6-2/TRBV6-3
CDR3nt: TGTGCCAGCAGTGCAGTCTGGGGCTCACCCCTCCACTTT
CDR3aa: CASSAVWGSPLHF

abundance: .
j_gene: TRBJ2-2
d_gene: .
len: 16
v_gene: TRBV11-2
CDR3nt: TGTGCCAGCAGCTCCCCCCCCGGACCCCCGAACGGGGAGCTGTTTTTT
CDR3aa: CASSSPPGPPNGELFF

abundance: .
j_gene: TRBJ1-1
d_gene: .
len: 13
v_gene: TRBV27
CDR3nt: TGTGCCAGCAGTTTATCGTCACACACTGAAGCTTTCTTT
CDR3aa: CASSLSSHTEAFF

abundance: .
j_gene: TRBJ2-1
d_gene: .
len: 14
v_gene: TRBV7-9
CDR3nt: TGTGCCAGCAGCCTTACTCCCCACTACAATGAGCAGTTCTTC
CDR3aa: CASSLTPHYNEQFF

abundance: .
j_gene: TRBJ2-7
d_gene: TRBD1
len: 15
v_gene: TRBV27
CDR3nt: TGTGCCAGCAGTTTAACTGAGGGGGCGAACTACGAGCAGTACTTC
CDR3aa: CASSLTEGANYEQYF

abundance: .
j_gene: TRBJ2-3
d_gene: .
len: 15
v_gene: TRBV7-9
CDR3nt: TGTGCCAGCAGCGCGACAGGAGCCGGCACAGATACGCAGTATTTT
CDR3aa: CASSATGAGTDTQYF

abundance: .
j_gene: TRBJ2-7
d_gene: .
len: 14
v_gene: TRBV6-5
CDR3nt: TGTGCCAGCAGTTTACTTTGGGGGAGCGGCGAGCAGTACTTC
CDR3aa: CASSLLWGSGEQYF

abundance: .
j_gene: TRBJ1-1
d_gene: .
len: 14
v_gene: TRBV2
CDR3nt: TGTGCCAGCAACCCCAGGACAACGAACACTGAAGCTTTCTTT
CDR3aa: CASNPRTTNTEAFF

abundance: .
j_gene: TRBJ1-1
d_gene: .
len: 14
v_gene: TRBV2
CDR3nt: TGTGCCAGCACGAGGTTGGTCGGGGGAACTGAAGCTTTCTTT
CDR3aa: CASTRLVGGTEAFF

abundance: .
j_gene: TRBJ2-3
d_gene: TRBD2
len: 15
v_gene: TRBV27
CDR3nt: TGTGCCAGCACCCCCAGGTGGGGGGGAGGCGGGTCGCAGTATTTT
CDR3aa: CASTPRWGGGGSQYF

abundance: .
j_gene: TRBJ1-2
d_gene: .
len: 16
v_gene: TRBV27
CDR3nt: TGTGCCAGCAGTTTATTCCGCGTCCAGCACCTAGATGGCTACACCTTC
CDR3aa: CASSLFRVQHLDGYTF

abundance: .
j_gene: TRBJ1-3
d_gene: .
len: 14
v_gene: TRBV11-2
CDR3nt: TGTGCCAGCAGCCTGTCCGGGAGGGCCGACACCATATATTTT
CDR3aa: CASSLSGRADTIYF

abundance: .
j_gene: TRBJ2-7
d_gene: TRBD1
len: 16
v_gene: TRBV5-4
CDR3nt: TGTGCCAGCAGCTCTACACAGGGGGCGCCTCTCTACGAGCAGTACTTC
CDR3aa: CASSSTQGAPLYEQYF

abundance: .
j_gene: TRBJ2-1
d_gene: TRBD2
len: 14
v_gene: TRBV6-2/TRBV6-3
CDR3nt: TGTGCCAGCAGTAGCGGGGGGGCTAAGTATGAGCAGTTCTTC
CDR3aa: CASSSGGAKYEQFF

abundance: .
j_gene: TRBJ2-2
d_gene: TRBD1
len: 12
v_gene: TRBV5-1
CDR3nt: TGCGCCGACAGGGCGAACACCGGGGAGCTGTTTTTT
CDR3aa: CADRANTGELFF

abundance: .
j_gene: TRBJ1-1
d_gene: .
len: 15
v_gene: TRBV25-1
CDR3nt: TGTGCCAGCAGTGATTCAGGGAAGACGAACACTGAAGCTTTCTTT
CDR3aa: CASSDSGKTNTEAFF

abundance: .
j_gene: TRBJ2-5
d_gene: .
len: 13
v_gene: TRBV9
CDR3nt: TGTGCCAGCAGCGTAGCCCCGCAAGAGACCCAGTACTTC
CDR3aa: CASSVAPQETQYF

abundance: .
j_gene: TRBJ2-5
d_gene: .
len: 13
v_gene: TRBV12-3/TRBV12-4
CDR3nt: TGTGCCAGCAGTTTACTAGTCCAAGAGACCCAGTACTTC
CDR3aa: CASSLLVQETQYF

abundance: .
j_gene: TRBJ1-2
d_gene: .
len: 11
v_gene: TRBV12-3/TRBV12-4
CDR3nt: TGTGCCAGCAATTTCCACTATGGCTACACCTTC
CDR3aa: CASNFHYGYTF

abundance: .
j_gene: TRBJ2-2
d_gene: .
len: 17
v_gene: TRBV5-1
CDR3nt: TGCGCCAGCAGCTTGGAGGGGGACACCCTTTCCACCGGGGAGCTGTTTTTT
CDR3aa: CASSLEGDTLSTGELFF

abundance: .
j_gene: TRBJ2-5
d_gene: TRBD1
len: 17
v_gene: TRBV18
CDR3nt: TGTGCCAGCTCACGAACGAGGGACAGGCCGCTCCAAGAGACCCAGTACTTC
CDR3aa: CASSRTRDRPLQETQYF

abundance: .
j_gene: TRBJ1-4
d_gene: .
len: 16
v_gene: TRBV5-5
CDR3nt: TGTGCCAGCAGCTTGCAACCCGGGGGGCCTAATGAAAAACTGTTTTTT
CDR3aa: CASSLQPGGPNEKLFF

abundance: .
j_gene: TRBJ2-3
d_gene: .
len: 13
v_gene: TRBV29-1
CDR3nt: TGCAGCGGACGAAGGGTGAACACAGATACGCAGTATTTT
CDR3aa: CSGRRVNTDTQYF

abundance: .
j_gene: TRBJ2-1
d_gene: .
len: 14
v_gene: TRBV6-4
CDR3nt: TGTGCCAGCAGTGTAACAGGGATCCACAATGAGCAGTTCTTC
CDR3aa: CASSVTGIHNEQFF

abundance: .
j_gene: TRBJ2-6
d_gene: .
len: 14
v_gene: TRBV27
CDR3nt: TGTGCCAGCAGACATACTTCTGGGGCCAACGTCCTGACTTTC
CDR3aa: CASRHTSGANVLTF

abundance: .
j_gene: TRBJ2-4
d_gene: TRBD1
len: 13
v_gene: TRBV29-1
CDR3nt: TGCAGCGTTAAAGGGGACAGCATAAACATTCAGTACTTC
CDR3aa: CSVKGDSINIQYF

abundance: .
j_gene: TRBJ2-1
d_gene: TRBD2
len: 14
v_gene: TRBV11-2
CDR3nt: TGTGCCAGCAGCTCGGGACTAGCGGGGGGCGAGCAGTTCTTC
CDR3aa: CASSSGLAGGEQFF

abundance: .
j_gene: TRBJ1-6
d_gene: TRBD1
len: 15
v_gene: TRBV7-2
CDR3nt: TGTGCCAGCAGCTTAAAGGCAGGGGGCTCTACACCCCTCCACTTT
CDR3aa: CASSLKAGGSTPLHF

abundance: .
j_gene: TRBJ1-1
d_gene: TRBD1
len: 15
v_gene: TRBV6-5
CDR3nt: TGTGCCAGCAGTTACTCGGTCCAGGGACAGACTGAAGCTTTCTTT
CDR3aa: CASSYSVQGQTEAFF

abundance: .
j_gene: TRBJ1-2
d_gene: TRBD1
len: 15
v_gene: TRBV5-5
CDR3nt: TGTGCCAGCAGCTTTCGACAGGGGGCTAGCTATGGCTACACCTTC
CDR3aa: CASSFRQGASYGYTF

abundance: once
j_gene: TRBJ2-5
d_gene: .
len: 13
v_gene: TRBV5-6
CDR3nt: TGTGCCAGCAGCTTATTTGTAAGGGAGACCCAGTACTTC
CDR3aa: CASSLFVRETQYF

abundance: .
j_gene: TRBJ1-6
d_gene: TRBD1
len: 15
v_gene: TRBV9
CDR3nt: TGTGCCAGCAGCGGCAGGGGGCCGGGTAATTCACCCCTCCACTTT
CDR3aa: CASSGRGPGNSPLHF

abundance: .
j_gene: TRBJ1-5
d_gene: .
len: 19
v_gene: TRBV5-1
CDR3nt: TGCGCCAGCAGCTTGGCCTTGACAGATTCTAAACTGAGCAATCAGCCCCAGCATTTT
CDR3aa: CASSLALTDSKLSNQPQHF

abundance: .
j_gene: TRBJ2-5
d_gene: .
len: 13
v_gene: TRBV3-1/TRBV3-2
CDR3nt: TGTGCCAGCAGCCAAGGTCTACAAGAGACCCAGTACTTC
CDR3aa: CASSQGLQETQYF

abundance: .
j_gene: TRBJ1-2
d_gene: TRBD1
len: 14
v_gene: TRBV18
CDR3nt: TGTGCCAGCTCACCACGCCGGGACAGGGATGGCTACACCTTC
CDR3aa: CASSPRRDRDGYTF